This T cell receptor beta chain was found in a study of chronic HIV infection and antiretroviral therapy. The CDR3 is 13 residues long. Germline loops: CDR1 SNHLY, CDR2 FYNNEI. Trimming stripped 11 bases from V and 1 base from J, with 14 bases between. This clonotype was seen only a few times. TCRdb independently ran MiXCR on the 5' RACE reads; one entry per CDR3 protein. The table shows over 40,000 distinct CDR3 sequences, with 15% to 20% occurring only once. Sequencing was carried out using peripheral blood. V gene TRBV2 combines with J gene TRBJ1-1, with D maybe TRBD1 (5 bases). The clonotype comes from an adult who had HIV and had not received antiretroviral therapy, or was an uninfected healthy control (not recorded which). Here the CDR3 DNA reads TGTGCCGGCTCGGGACTTTGGAACACTGAAGCTTTCTTT. This encodes CAGSGLWNTEAFF.